Below, one T cell receptor beta chain is given with its context. Its target is not known. This sample is drawn from a study of OX40 agonist ivuxolimab in advanced cancers. Whole-study context: Partial responses, seen in three patients, involved one hepatocellular carcinoma and two cutaneous melanomas.

Study-wide findings and caveats: CD8+ T cells were the subset that, on average, had more expanded clones than CD4+. Some patients who did not respond also had low normalized T-cell clonal expansion.

The CDR3 is 17 residues long. Germline V gene lookup returns CDR1 KGHSH and CDR2 LQKENI. Unmatched junction bases numbered 4, after V lost 4 bases and J lost 0 bases. Some clones are missing from TCRdb's copy, which holds only in-frame ones; the method was immunoSEQ multiplex PCR. The data contain around 50,000 clones, 88% of them singletons. Researchers took blood at baseline, on cycle 4 day 1, and on cycle 7 day 1. The material sequenced was CD4+ or CD8+ T cells sorted from blood, taken in a trial of the OX40 agonist ivuxolimab. This TCR was sampled from an adult with an advanced solid tumor such as melanoma, head and neck, liver or kidney cancer. The chain links TRBV18 to TRBJ2-6; 9 bases agree with TRBD1. CDR3 coding DNA: TGTGCCAGCTCACGGGACAGGGAGTCCTCTGGGGCCAACGTCCTGACTTTC. This gives the protein CASSRDRESSGANVLTF.